Shown below are 19 T cell receptor beta chains from a single sample sequenced in a study of T cell changes during pregnancy in multiple sclerosis (dated by TCRdb to the late 2010s). Library preparation used the immunoSEQ multiplex PCR assay. As stored in TCRdb, this immuneACCESS dataset retains in-frame rearrangements with V and J assigned. A fraction of the clones does not appear; measured against another copy, unresolved V genes explain less than half of the discrepancy, and the remainder lacks a known reason. The sample yields 50,000 or so clones; around 94% were counted once. Of the sample, around 0.31% falls within the top ten clones. The specimen was CD4+ T cells from peripheral blood mononuclear cells, collected in the third trimester of pregnancy. The receptor source for this set is a female donor with multiple sclerosis, enrolled in a pregnancy study.

The V call is TRBV28, the J call TRBJ2-1; weak D call: TRBD2 (5 bases). The germline V and J ends were trimmed by 10 bases and 1 base, with 11 bases remaining between them. Per the germline V gene, CDR1 is MDHEN and CDR2 is SYDVKM. There are 13 residues in the CDR3. CDR3 in DNA: TGTGCCACCGGGATCGAATCCTACAATGAGCAGTTCTTC. It codes for CATGIESYNEQFF.

This clone appeared once. Other DNA sequences of this sample code for an identical CDR3. This rearrangement joins TRBV27 to TRBJ2-3, with D perhaps TRBD2 (5 bases). The V end was cut by 6 bases, the J end by 0 bases, with 10 bases between. There are 14 residues in the CDR3. Germline values: CDR1 MNHEY, CDR2 SMNVEV (reference sequence). The CDR3 sequence: CASSPTRSTDTQYF. For the CDR3, the DNA is TGTGCCAGCAGCCCCACTAGAAGCACAGATACGCAGTATTTT.

This chain uses TRBV5-1 with TRBJ1-1; D remains unclear. V was pared by 0 bases and J by 1 base, with 7 bases between. CDR1 and CDR2 from the germline V gene are SGHRS and YFSETQ. This CDR3 contains 14 residues. The CDR3: CASSLDSGNTEAFF. The CDR3 nucleotides read TGCGCCAGCAGCTTGGACAGTGGGAACACTGAAGCTTTCTTT.

Concerning this clone itself: One junction end does not reproduce the germline sequence, and a read error may be involved. The chain is built from TRBV6-6 and TRBJ1-3; D perhaps matches TRBD1 (5 bases). From germline, CDR1 is MNHNY and CDR2 SVGAGI (reference sequence). The CDR3 consists of 13 residues. The DNA for the CDR3 is TGTGCCAGCAGTCCCGGGGGACTTTCCAGTGAGGATTTT. Its translation is CASSPGGLSSEDF.

This clone came up once. The chain recombines TRBV9 with TRBJ2-2; D remains unclear. In germline, CDR1 is SGDLS, CDR2 YYNGEE. CDR3 length: 13 residues. Deletions cut 0 bases from V and 4 bases from J, with 4 bases between. The CDR3 is CASSVGSTGELFF. As DNA, the CDR3 is TGTGCCAGCAGCGTAGGGAGCACCGGGGAGCTGTTTTTT.

The V gene is TRBV4-1, the J gene TRBJ2-5; TRBD1 aligns across 8 bases. Looked up from germline, CDR1 is MGHRA and CDR2 is YSYEKL. The ends lost 2 bases at V and 5 bases at J; junction bases unmatched: 4. This CDR3 is 14 amino acids long. In DNA form, the CDR3 reads TGCGCCAGCAGCCAACGTGACAGGGGTGAGACCCAGTACTTC. This gives the protein CASSQRDRGETQYF.

CDR3 bases: TGTGCCAGCAGCGGGACAGGGGGGAACTATGGCTACACCTTC. Translating it yields CASSGTGGNYGYTF. The rearrangement uses TRBV28 and TRBJ1-2, with 11 bases identical to TRBD1. J lost 2 bases, V lost 6 bases, and 2 bases had no gene match. Germline V CDR1 and CDR2: MDHEN, SYDVKM. CDR3 length: 14 residues.

The chain has TRBV6-5 and TRBJ2-7, with 8 bases that match TRBD2. Trimming removed 5 bases from V and 2 bases from J; junction bases left unmatched: 8. Germline V gene data show CDR1 as MNHEY and CDR2 as SVGAGI. CDR3 length: 15 residues. This CDR3 is CASSPSGGITYEQYF. CDR3 in DNA: TGTGCCAGCAGTCCAAGCGGGGGCATCACCTACGAGCAGTACTTC.

The chain employs TRBV30 and TRBJ2-1; D perhaps matches TRBD2 (6 bases). Deletions cut 2 bases from V and 9 bases from J, with 14 bases between. CDR3 length equals 13 residues. Germline-derived CDR1 and CDR2 are GTSNPN and SVGIG (reference sequence). The CDR3 DNA sequence: TGTGCCTGGAGTTTCGCTCGGGGGACTGAGCAGTTCTTC. Translating gives CAWSFARGTEQFF.

V gene TRBV28 combines with J gene TRBJ2-2, with D maybe TRBD1 (6 bases). This CDR3 contains 13 residues. Per the germline V gene, CDR1 is MDHEN and CDR2 is SYDVKM. With 6 bases removed from V and 6 bases from J, the gap between germline ends came to 11 bases. The CDR3 reads CASRDRRPGELFF. For the CDR3, the DNA is TGTGCCAGCAGAGACAGGCGTCCCGGGGAGCTGTTTTTT.

The chain carries TRBV28 and TRBJ2-7; the D gene is possibly TRBD2 (6 bases). Germline values: CDR1 MDHEN, CDR2 SYDVKM. The CDR3 is 13 residues long. Trimming left V 3 bases short and J 6 bases short, with 12 bases between. The CDR3 DNA sequence: TGTGCCAGCAGTTTTCTGAAGGGAGGCGAGCAGTACTTC. Residues: CASSFLKGGEQYF.

The sample holds a few counts of this clone. The CDR3 region has the DNA TGTGCCACCTCGGACAGGGACATTGGGAAAGCTTTCTTT. This sequence encodes CATSDRDIGKAFF. The genes are TRBV15 and TRBJ1-1; 8 bases fit TRBD1. CDR3 length equals 13 residues. V dropped 8 bases and J dropped 9; count of bases not matched to a gene: 11. Germline V gives CDR1 LNHNV, CDR2 YYDKDF (reference sequence).

The chain recombines TRBV4-1 with TRBJ2-3; TRBD2 aligns across 11 bases. This CDR3 has 17 amino acids. V was pared by 4 bases and J by 2 bases, with 8 bases of the junction left unmatched. The germline V gene encodes CDR1 MGHRA and CDR2 YSYEKL. CDR3 sequence (DNA): TGCGCCAGCAGCCGAGTAGGACTAGCGGGCTACACAGATACGCAGTATTTT. Translated: CASSRVGLAGYTDTQYF.

The genes are TRBV21-1 and TRBJ1-1; whether TRBD1, the table's D call, matches the DNA was not checked. TRBV21-1 is marked as a pseudogene. The CDR3 extends over 15 amino acids. The CDR3: CASSKGDRRWSEAFF. The CDR3 region has the DNA TGTGCCAGCAGCAAAGGGGACAGGCGGTGGTCTGAAGCTTTCTTT.

The V call is TRBV7-2, the J call TRBJ2-3, with TRBD2 identical over 9 bases. This CDR3 has 18 residues. Germline assignment: CDR1 SGHTA and CDR2 FQGNSA. V trimming: 3 bases; J trimming: 0 bases; junction bases outside the gene matches: 10. The DNA for the CDR3 is TGTGCCAGCAGCTTTTCCGGCGGGGGGGCGACTAGCACAGATACGCAGTATTTT. Protein sequence: CASSFSGGGATSTDTQYF.

The chain carries TRBV19 and TRBJ1-4; 8 nucleotides agree with TRBD1. The CDR3 extends over 15 amino acids. The V and J ends lost 2 bases and 4 bases, in that order; junction bases with no gene match: 3. Germline-derived CDR1 and CDR2 are LNHDA and SQIVND (reference sequence). In DNA form, the CDR3 reads TGTGCCAGTAGTATACCAGGGGGCCTTAATGAAAAACTGTTTTTT. Its translation: CASSIPGGLNEKLFF.

The chain employs TRBV7-2 and TRBJ2-5, with D perhaps matching TRBD1 (6 bases). The V end lost 3 bases, the J end lost 4 bases, and 12 bases lay between the germline ends. Per the germline V gene, CDR1 is SGHTA and CDR2 is FQGNSA. This CDR3 has 14 residues. CDR3 protein: CASSFRTAGETQYF. The DNA for the CDR3 is TGTGCCAGCAGCTTCAGGACAGCCGGAGAGACCCAGTACTTC.

The V call is TRBV13, the J call TRBJ2-7; D may be TRBD2 (5 bases). The CDR3 covers 14 residues. CDR1 PRHDT and CDR2 FYEKMQ come from the germline V gene (reference sequence). V was cut by 2 bases and J by 2 bases, with 10 bases left in between. CDR3 sequence reads: CASSLRPEAYEQYF. In nucleotides, the CDR3 is TGTGCCAGCAGCTTAAGGCCGGAGGCCTACGAGCAGTACTTC.

The chain carries TRBV28 and TRBJ2-1; 7 nucleotides align to TRBD1. Trimming removed 5 bases from V and 7 bases from J; junction bases left unmatched: 8. This CDR3 has 14 amino acids. Germline CDR1 reads MDHEN; CDR2 reads SYDVKM. CDR3 protein: CASSDRAAGNEQFF. The CDR3 region has the DNA TGTGCCAGCAGTGACAGGGCGGCCGGGAATGAGCAGTTCTTC.